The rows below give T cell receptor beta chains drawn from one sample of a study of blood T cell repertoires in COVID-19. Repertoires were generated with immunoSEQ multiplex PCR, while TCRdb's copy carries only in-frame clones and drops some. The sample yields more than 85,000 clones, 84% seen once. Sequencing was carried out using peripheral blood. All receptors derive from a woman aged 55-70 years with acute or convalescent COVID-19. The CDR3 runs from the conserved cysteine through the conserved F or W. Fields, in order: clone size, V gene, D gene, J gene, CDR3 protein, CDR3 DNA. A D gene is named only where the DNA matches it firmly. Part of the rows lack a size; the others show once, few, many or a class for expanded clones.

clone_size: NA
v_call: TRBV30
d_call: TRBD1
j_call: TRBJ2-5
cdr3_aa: CACTDRDRGGETQYF
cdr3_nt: TGTGCCTGCACTGACCGGGACAGGGGAGGAGAGACCCAGTACTTC

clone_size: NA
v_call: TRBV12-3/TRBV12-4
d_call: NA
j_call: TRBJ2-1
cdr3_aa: CASSFLHNEQFF
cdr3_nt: TGTGCCAGCAGTTTTCTCCACAATGAGCAGTTCTTC

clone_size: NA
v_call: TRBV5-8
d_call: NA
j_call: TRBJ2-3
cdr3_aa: CASSRGASTDTQYF
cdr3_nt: TGTGCCAGCTCCCGCGGGGCCAGCACAGATACGCAGTATTTT

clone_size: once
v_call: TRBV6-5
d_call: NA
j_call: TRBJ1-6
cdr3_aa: CASRAGVYNSPLHF
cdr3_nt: TGTGCCAGCCGGGCAGGGGTCTATAATTCACCCCTCCACTTT

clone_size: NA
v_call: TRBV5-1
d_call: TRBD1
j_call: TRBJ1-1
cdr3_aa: CASNMDRGREAFF
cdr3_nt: TGCGCCAGCAATATGGACAGGGGGCGTGAAGCTTTCTTT

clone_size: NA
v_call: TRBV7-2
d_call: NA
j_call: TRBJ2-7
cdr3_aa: CASSRIDEQYF
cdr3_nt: TGTGCCAGCAGCAGAATAGACGAGCAGTACTTC

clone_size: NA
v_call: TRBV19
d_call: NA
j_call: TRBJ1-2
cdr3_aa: CASSMIRDTEGYTF
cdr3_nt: TGTGCCAGTAGTATGATACGGGACACCGAGGGCTACACCTTC

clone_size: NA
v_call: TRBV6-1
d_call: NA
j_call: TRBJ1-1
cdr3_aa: CASSERENMNTEAFF
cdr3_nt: TGTGCCAGCAGTGAAAGGGAGAACATGAACACTGAAGCTTTCTTT

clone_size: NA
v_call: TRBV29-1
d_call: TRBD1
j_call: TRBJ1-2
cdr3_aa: CSAADREDYGYTF
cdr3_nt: TGCAGCGCAGCGGACAGGGAGGACTATGGCTACACCTTC

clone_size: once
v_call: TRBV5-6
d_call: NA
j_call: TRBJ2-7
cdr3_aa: CASSLLRGSHEQYF
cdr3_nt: TGTGCCAGCAGCTTGCTACGGGGGTCCCACGAGCAGTACTTC

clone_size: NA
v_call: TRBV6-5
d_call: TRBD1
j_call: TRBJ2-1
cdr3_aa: CASIVRDRSYNEQFF
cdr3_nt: TGTGCCAGCATAGTCCGGGACAGGAGTTACAATGAGCAGTTCTTC

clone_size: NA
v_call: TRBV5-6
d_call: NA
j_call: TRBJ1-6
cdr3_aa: CASKRQSNSPLHF
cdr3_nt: TGTGCCAGCAAACGACAGTCGAATTCACCCCTCCACTTT

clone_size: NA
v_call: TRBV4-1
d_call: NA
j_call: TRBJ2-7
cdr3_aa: CASSLKTGYEQYF
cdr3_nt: TGCGCCAGCAGCCTTAAGACGGGCTACGAGCAGTACTTC

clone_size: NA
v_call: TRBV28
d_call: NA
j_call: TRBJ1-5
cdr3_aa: CASSLGGNHQPQHF
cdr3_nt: TGTGCCAGCAGTTTAGGCGGCAACCATCAGCCCCAGCATTTT

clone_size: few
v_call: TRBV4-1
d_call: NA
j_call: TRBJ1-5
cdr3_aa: CASSGGGNQPQHF
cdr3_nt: TGCGCCAGCAGCGGGGGCGGAAATCAGCCCCAGCATTTT

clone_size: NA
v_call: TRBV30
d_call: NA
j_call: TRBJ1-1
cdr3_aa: CAWSQRRLLEAFF
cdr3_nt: TGTGCCTGGAGTCAAAGGCGGCTCTTGGAAGCTTTCTTT

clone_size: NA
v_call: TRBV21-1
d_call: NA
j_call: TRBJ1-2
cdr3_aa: CASSKEEGQGLGDYGYTF
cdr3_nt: TGTGCCAGCAGCAAAGAGGAGGGACAGGGGCTTGGGGACTATGGCTACACCTTC

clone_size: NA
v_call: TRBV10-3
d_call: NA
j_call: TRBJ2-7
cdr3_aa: CAITETEGSEQYF
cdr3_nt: TGTGCCATCACCGAGACAGAAGGTAGCGAGCAGTACTTC

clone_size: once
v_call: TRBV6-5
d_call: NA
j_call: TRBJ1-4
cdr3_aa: CASQKGGGKLFF
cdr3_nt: TGTGCCAGCCAGAAAGGCGGGGGAAAACTGTTTTTT

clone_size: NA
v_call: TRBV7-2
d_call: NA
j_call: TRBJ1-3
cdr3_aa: CASSPRTVRGNTIYF
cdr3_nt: TGTGCCAGCAGCCCCCGGACAGTTCGAGGAAACACCATATATTTT

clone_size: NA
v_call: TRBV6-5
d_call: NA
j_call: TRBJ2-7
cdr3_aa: CASSPNSPYEQYF
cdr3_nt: TGTGCCAGCAGTCCTAATAGTCCCTACGAGCAGTACTTC

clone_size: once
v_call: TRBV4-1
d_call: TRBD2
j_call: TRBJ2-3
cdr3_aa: CASRLTGTSGGTTDTQYF
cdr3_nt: TGCGCCAGCAGGTTGACCGGGACTAGCGGGGGGACCACAGATACGCAGTATTTT

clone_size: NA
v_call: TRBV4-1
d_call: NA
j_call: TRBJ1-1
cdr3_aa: CASSQETGPTEAFF
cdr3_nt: TGCGCCAGCAGCCAAGAGACAGGACCCACTGAAGCTTTCTTT

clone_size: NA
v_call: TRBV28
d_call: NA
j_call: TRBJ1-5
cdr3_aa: CASSLWGGFVGQPQHF
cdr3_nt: TGTGCCAGCAGTTTATGGGGGGGGTTTGTCGGTCAGCCCCAGCATTTT

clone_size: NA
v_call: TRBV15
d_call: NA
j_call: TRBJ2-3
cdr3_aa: CATSGRARLGVGDTQYF
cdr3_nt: TGTGCCACCAGCGGTAGGGCTAGACTAGGTGTTGGAGATACGCAGTATTTT

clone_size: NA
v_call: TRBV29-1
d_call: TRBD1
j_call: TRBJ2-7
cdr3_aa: CSVEGDRVPYEQYF
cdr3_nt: TGCAGCGTTGAAGGGGACAGGGTGCCCTACGAGCAGTACTTC

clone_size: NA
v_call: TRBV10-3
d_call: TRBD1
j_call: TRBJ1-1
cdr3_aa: CAIRERGTGTNTEAFF
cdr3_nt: TGTGCCATCAGGGAACGAGGGACAGGCACGAACACTGAAGCTTTCTTT

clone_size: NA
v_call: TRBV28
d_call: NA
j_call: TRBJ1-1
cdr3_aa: CASSFSFTEAFF
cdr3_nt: TGTGCCAGCAGTTTCTCGTTCACTGAAGCTTTCTTT

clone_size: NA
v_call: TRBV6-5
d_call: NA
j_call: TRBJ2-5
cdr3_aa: CASSTLRGQETQYF
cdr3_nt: TGTGCCAGCAGTACCCTCCGGGGTCAAGAGACCCAGTACTTC

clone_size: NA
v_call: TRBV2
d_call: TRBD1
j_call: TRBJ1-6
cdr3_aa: CASSPDRTRPLHF
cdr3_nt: TGTGCCAGCAGTCCGGACAGGACCCGACCCCTCCACTTT

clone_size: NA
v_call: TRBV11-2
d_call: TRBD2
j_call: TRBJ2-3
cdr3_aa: CASSLRFTSGSTDTQYF
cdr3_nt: TGTGCCAGCAGCTTAAGGTTTACTAGCGGGTCCACAGATACGCAGTATTTT

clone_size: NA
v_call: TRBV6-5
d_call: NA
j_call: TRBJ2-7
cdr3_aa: CASSPLPRYEQYF
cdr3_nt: TGTGCCAGCAGTCCCCTACCAAGATACGAGCAGTACTTC

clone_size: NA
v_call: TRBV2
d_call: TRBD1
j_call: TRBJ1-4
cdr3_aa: CASSNRGPGGLFF
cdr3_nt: TGTGCCAGCAGTAACCGGGGCCCAGGGGGACTGTTTTTT

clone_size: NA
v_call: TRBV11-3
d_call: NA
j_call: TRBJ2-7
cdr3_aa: CASSLGRGPEVYEQYF
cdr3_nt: TGTGCCAGCAGCTTGGGGCGGGGCCCAGAGGTCTACGAGCAGTACTTC

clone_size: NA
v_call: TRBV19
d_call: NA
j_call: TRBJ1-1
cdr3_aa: CASARGRNTEAFF
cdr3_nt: TGTGCCAGCGCGCGGGGAAGGAACACTGAAGCTTTCTTT

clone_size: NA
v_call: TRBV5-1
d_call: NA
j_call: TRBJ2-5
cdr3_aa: CASRTGRETQYF
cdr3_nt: TGCGCCAGCAGGACGGGGAGGGAGACCCAGTACTTC

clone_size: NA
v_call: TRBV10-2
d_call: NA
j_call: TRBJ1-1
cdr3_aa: CASYDNHEAFF
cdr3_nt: TGCGCCAGCTACGACAACCATGAAGCTTTCTTT

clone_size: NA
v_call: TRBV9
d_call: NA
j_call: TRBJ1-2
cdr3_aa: CASADGGSGYTF
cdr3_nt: TGTGCCAGCGCCGACGGGGGGAGTGGCTACACCTTC

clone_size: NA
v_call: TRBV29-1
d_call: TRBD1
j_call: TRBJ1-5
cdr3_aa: CSVLTGVNQPQHF
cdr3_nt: TGCAGCGTTTTAACAGGGGTTAATCAGCCCCAGCATTTT

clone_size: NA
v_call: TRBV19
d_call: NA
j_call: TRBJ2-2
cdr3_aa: CASSIVAGELFF
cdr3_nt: TGTGCCAGTAGTATAGTCGCCGGGGAGCTGTTTTTT

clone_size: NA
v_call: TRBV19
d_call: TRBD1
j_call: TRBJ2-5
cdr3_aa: CASSLRPGQGRETQYF
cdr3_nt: TGTGCCAGTAGTCTCCGACCGGGACAGGGGCGGGAGACCCAGTACTTC

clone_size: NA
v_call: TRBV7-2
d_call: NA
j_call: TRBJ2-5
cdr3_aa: CASSPTTVGTQYF
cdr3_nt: TGTGCCAGCAGCCCCACGACTGTAGGGACCCAGTACTTC

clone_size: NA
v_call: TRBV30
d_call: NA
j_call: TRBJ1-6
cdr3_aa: CAWTQNNSPLHF
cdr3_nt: TGTGCCTGGACACAGAATAATTCACCCCTCCACTTT

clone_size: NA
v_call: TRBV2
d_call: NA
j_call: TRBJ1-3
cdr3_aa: CASSEGTYSGNTIYF
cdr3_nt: TGTGCCAGCAGTGAAGGGACTTATTCTGGAAACACCATATATTTT

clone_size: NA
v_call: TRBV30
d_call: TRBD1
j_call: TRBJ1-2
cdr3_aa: CAWSVGGTVFFGGYTF
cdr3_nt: TGTGCCTGGAGTGTAGGGGGGACAGTCTTTTTTGGTGGCTACACCTTC

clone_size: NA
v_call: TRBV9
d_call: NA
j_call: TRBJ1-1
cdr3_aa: CASSVEPGTEAFF
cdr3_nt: TGTGCCAGCAGCGTAGAGCCGGGAACTGAAGCTTTCTTT

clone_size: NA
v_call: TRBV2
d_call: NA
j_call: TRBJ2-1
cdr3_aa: CASRQTRRGEQFF
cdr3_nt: TGTGCCAGCAGGCAGACGCGGCGGGGTGAGCAGTTCTTC

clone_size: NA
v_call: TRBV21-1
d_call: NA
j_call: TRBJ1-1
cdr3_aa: CASSKGPGKNTEAFF
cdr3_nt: TGTGCCAGCAGCAAAGGGCCAGGAAAGAACACTGAAGCTTTCTTT

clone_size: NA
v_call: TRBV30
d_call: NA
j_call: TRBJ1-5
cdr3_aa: CAWGDSEDQPQHF
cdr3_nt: TGTGCCTGGGGGGATTCTGAGGATCAGCCCCAGCATTTT

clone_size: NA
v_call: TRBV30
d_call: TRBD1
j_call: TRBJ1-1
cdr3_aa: CAWRQGENTEAFF
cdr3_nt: TGTGCCTGGAGGCAGGGGGAGAACACTGAAGCTTTCTTT

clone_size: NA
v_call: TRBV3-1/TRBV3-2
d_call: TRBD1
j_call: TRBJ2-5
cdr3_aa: CASSPGGDRGRETQYF
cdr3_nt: TGTGCCAGCAGCCCCGGGGGGGACAGGGGGCGAGAGACCCAGTACTTC